Listed here are 3 T cell receptor beta chains from one sample, sequenced in a study of beta chain features in type 1 diabetes. The isolated RNA, all of it, was reverse transcribed, so expressed TCRB transcripts were what got sequenced. TCRdb keeps only in-frame clones here, not all; method: immunoSEQ multiplex PCR. In the table there are about 250,000 clones, about 14% of which are singletons. The sequenced sample was naive CD4+ T cells from blood. These receptors were obtained from a woman aged 40 to 50 in good health.

The rearrangement uses TRBV25-1 and TRBJ1-5; possible D gene TRBD1, 5 bases. Trimming took 3 bases from V and 4 from J, leaving 16 bases between them. The CDR3 is made up of 16 amino acids. From germline, CDR1 is MGHDK and CDR2 SYGVNS. The CDR3 bases are TGTGCCAGCAGTGATCACCAGGGTTCTGGGAATCAGCCCCAGCATTTT. Translating it yields CASSDHQGSGNQPQHF.

In this sample, this clone turned up a few times. The chain joins TRBV7-9 to TRBJ2-3, with D perhaps matching TRBD1 (6 bases). V lost 5 bases and J 0 bases, leaving 15 bases between the germline ends. The CDR3 contains 16 residues. The germline V gene has CDR1 SEHNR and CDR2 FQNEAQ (reference sequence). CDR3 amino acids: CASSPQGNPSTDTQYF. CDR3 nucleotide sequence: TGTGCCAGCAGCCCCCAGGGGAATCCTAGCACAGATACGCAGTATTTT.

CDR3 loop: CASRDRGRYEQFF. Here the CDR3 DNA reads TGTGCCAGCCGGGACAGGGGGCGTTATGAGCAGTTCTTC. V usage is TRBV6-6 and J usage is TRBJ2-1, with 12 bases that match TRBD1. The CDR3 sequence is 13 residues long. Losses at the gene ends were 8 bases for V and 8 bases for J; bases not matched to a gene: 4. Germline lookup yields CDR1 MNHNY and CDR2 SVGAGI (reference sequence).